The 2 T cell receptor beta chains given below trace back to one sample, sequenced in a study of regulatory T cells in long-lasting Graves disease. Time point given: newly diagnosed GD, antithyroid drugs for less than 3 months. Extracted RNA from PBMCs served as the source of the TCR library. Building of the TCR beta libraries involved iRepertoire HTBI primers and Arm-PCR of CDR3 regions. TCRdb reprocessed the multiplex PCR reads via MiXCR and lists one record per CDR3 protein. The table has around 320,000 distinct CDR3 sequences, approximately 15% seen once; the top ten hold roughly 29%. This sample also belongs to another study, concerning T cells in Graves' hyperthyroidism and ophthalmopathy.

The sample here was peripheral blood mononuclear cells (PBMCs), taken at new diagnosis, from a patient treated with antithyroid drugs. The receptors were gathered from a man aged 40-49 years with Graves disease.

This clonotype has a handful of counts. The rearrangement joins TRBV4-1 to TRBJ1-4; 8 nucleotides agree with TRBD1. In germline, CDR1 is MGHRA, CDR2 YSYEKL. CDR3 length: 17 amino acids. V lost 1 base and J lost 8; bases outside the gene matches: 12. The CDR3 reads CASSQVYSGQADEKLFF. In DNA, the CDR3 is TGCGCCAGCAGCCAAGTCTATTCGGGACAGGCGGACGAAAAACTGTTTTTT.

This clonotype was picked up a small number of times. The chain couples TRBV19 to TRBJ2-2; D unresolved. The CDR3 is 13 amino acids. V was trimmed by 10 bases and J by 1 base, leaving 10 bases between them. Per the germline V gene, CDR1 is LNHDA and CDR2 is SQIVND (reference sequence). This chain's CDR3 is CAIKAWNTGELFF. Here the CDR3 DNA reads TGTGCCATAAAGGCCTGGAACACCGGGGAGCTGTTTTTT.